Presented here are 8 T cell receptor beta chains from one specimen sequenced in a study of long-term antiretroviral therapy in people with HIV. The run of the v3.0 immunoSEQ assay was at survey level. Repertoires were generated with immunoSEQ multiplex PCR, while TCRdb's copy carries only in-frame clones and drops some. Seen here are about 33,000 clones, about 80% observed once, and the top ten hold roughly 6.6%. Sequenced material: unsorted PBMCs, taken 2 years after starting antiretroviral therapy. Source of these receptors: a woman aged 45-65 years with HIV.

The chain joins TRBV6-5 to TRBJ2-7; possibly TRBD2 for D (6 bases). Germline V gene sequence: CDR1 MNHEY, CDR2 SVGAGI. V lost 0 bases to trimming and J lost 6 bases, with 9 bases between them. The CDR3 spans 13 residues. The CDR3 reads CASSYSVGGEQYV. The CDR3 region has the DNA TGTGCCAGCAGTTACTCGGTCGGGGGCGAGCAGTACGTC.

The chain combines TRBV7-3 with TRBJ2-5; 9 nucleotides align to TRBD1. The germline CDR1 and CDR2 sequences are SGHTA and FQGTGA. This CDR3 has 15 amino acids. V shed 5 bases and J 5 bases; nucleotides not matched to a gene: 9. Written as DNA, the CDR3 is TGTGCCAGCAGCCAGGGACAGGGAGGCGGTGAGACCCAGTACTTC. This codes for CASSQGQGGGETQYF.

V is TRBV18 and J is TRBJ2-7, with 7 nucleotides matching TRBD1. This CDR3 is built from 14 residues. Germline V gene sequence: CDR1 KGHSH, CDR2 LQKENI. V gave up 6 bases and J gave up 7 bases; unmatched junction bases: 12. The CDR3 is CASSQQGTMGEQYV. CDR3 nucleotides: TGTGCCAGCTCCCAACAGGGGACGATGGGGGAGCAGTACGTC.

This clone has just a few counts. J is TRBJ1-2 and V is TRBV4-2, with TRBD1 identical over 8 bases. Per germline, CDR1 LGHNA and CDR2 YNFKEQ. Trimming took 3 bases from V and 4 from J; bases not matched to a gene: 13. The CDR3 consists of 17 residues. The CDR3 loop reads CASSHSQDRAATYGYTF. Written as DNA, the CDR3 is TGTGCCAGCAGCCATTCCCAGGACAGGGCGGCCACCTATGGCTACACCTTC.

The CDR3 is CASSQDLSGGAVEQFF. The CDR3 coding sequence is TGTGCCAGCAGCCAAGATCTTTCCGGGGGGGCCGTTGAGCAGTTCTTC. The chain combines TRBV4-2 with TRBJ2-1; 8 nucleotides line up with TRBD2. The CDR3 spans 16 residues. J lost 9 bases, V lost 0 bases, and 10 bases had no gene match. Germline lookup yields CDR1 LGHNA and CDR2 YNFKEQ.

This clone came up a few times. V is TRBV27 and J is TRBJ1-6; 9 bases agree with TRBD1. This CDR3 spans 15 amino acids. The germline V gene encodes CDR1 MNHEY and CDR2 SMNVEV (reference sequence). V lost 6 bases, J lost 5 bases, and 5 bases stayed unmatched. CDR3 coding DNA: TGTGCCAGCAGCTCGGGACAGGGTAATAATTCACCCCTCCACTTT. It specifies CASSSGQGNNSPLHF.

The rearrangement uses TRBV5-5 and TRBJ1-1, with D possibly matching TRBD1 (5 bases). The germline CDR1 and CDR2 sequences are SGHKS and YYEKEE (reference sequence). The CDR3 sequence is 14 residues long. Trimming removed 2 bases from V and 1 base from J, with 9 bases in between. The CDR3 here is CASSLHTGNTEAFF. Here the CDR3 DNA reads TGTGCCAGCAGCTTACACACAGGGAACACTGAAGCTTTCTTT.

J is TRBJ2-6 and V is TRBV18; possibly TRBD1 or TRBD2 for D (5 bases each). V was cut by 3 bases and J by 1 base, with 10 bases left in between. The CDR3 covers 16 residues. Germline V lookup: CDR1 KGHSH, CDR2 LQKENI. The CDR3 here is CASSPGTGSGANVLTF. CDR3 sequence (DNA): TGTGCCAGCTCACCCGGGACGGGATCTGGGGCCAACGTCCTGACTTTC. Based on the CDR3 plus reference TRBV18 and TRBJ2-6, the full variable domain is NAGVMQNPRHLVRRRGQEARLRCSPMKGHSHVYWYRQLPEEGLKFMVYLQKENIIDESGMPKERFSAEFPKEGPSILRIQQVVRGDSAAYFCASSPGTGSGANVLTFGAGSRLTVL.